Below, 12 T cell receptor beta chains from the same sample are listed, as sequenced in a study of human T cells and chemical hapten exposure (dated by TCRdb to the early 2020s). The sample's time point, from its label and the paper: pre-sensitization, week 0. The treatment or condition label here, explained by the study, means: therapeutic diphenylcyclopropenone sensitization with weekly scalp DPC. Libraries were built with RACE. The instrument was a NextSeq 500. TCRdb passed the public sequencing reads through fastp at Q25 and MiXCR, retaining productive beta sequences. Rows with one shared CDR3 protein collapse into an entry with the most common genes and DNA. In this sample the table shows roughly 40,000 distinct CDR3 sequences, roughly an eighth of which occur a single time. The ten largest make up about 6% of the sample. Specimen: whole blood, collected in connection with sensitization to the hapten diphenylcyclopropenone (DPC). These receptors were collected from a woman aged 25 to 39 with alopecia areata. Some clones in this sample may be carry-over from other donors' samples.

This clonotype was seen a few times. J is TRBJ1-5 and V is TRBV7-2; D gene uncertain. CDR1 and CDR2 (germline): SGHTA, FQGNSA. V was shortened by 8 bases and J by 0 bases, with 8 bases between the two germline ends. This CDR3 comprises 13 residues. The CDR3 region has the DNA TGTGCCAGCGAAGCCGGTAGCAATCAGCCCCAGCATTTT. It yields the protein CASEAGSNQPQHF.

This clonotype was counted many times. The rearrangement joins TRBV28 to TRBJ2-3, with 7 bases aligning to TRBD2. With V trimmed by 7 bases and J by 3 bases, 10 bases remained unmatched. Germline V gene data show CDR1 as MDHEN and CDR2 as SYDVKM. The CDR3 loop spans 15 amino acids. The CDR3 coding sequence is TGTGCCAGCAACTCGGCGGGAGTGGGGACAGATACGCAGTATTTT. Translation: CASNSAGVGTDTQYF. The whole variable domain, filled in from reference TRBV28 and TRBJ2-3, reads DVKVTQSSRYLVKRTGEKVFLECVQDMDHENMFWYRQDPGLGLRLIYFSYDVKMKEKGDIPEGYSVSREKKERFSLILESASTNQTSMYLCASNSAGVGTDTQYFGPGTRLTVL.

This clonotype came up many times. The chain recombines TRBV29-1 with TRBJ2-5; D may be TRBD1 (5 bases). Germline loops: CDR1 SQVTM, CDR2 ANQGSEA. The V and J ends lost 6 bases and 5 bases respectively, with 16 bases between them. The CDR3 covers 13 residues. In DNA, the CDR3 is TGCAGCGTATCTGTGGGCCCAGGGGAGACCCAGTACTTC. This codes for CSVSVGPGETQYF.

This clonotype showed up many times. The CDR3 DNA is TGCGCCAGCAGCTACCGACAGAACACTGAAGCTTTCTTT. Translation: CASSYRQNTEAFF. The chain carries TRBV4-3 and TRBJ1-1; D is unclear. Trimming took 5 bases from V and 1 from J, leaving 8 bases between them. Germline V lookup: CDR1 LGHNA, CDR2 YSLEER. The CDR3 has 13 amino acids.

This clonotype was seen a few times. This sequence joins TRBV5-1 and TRBJ2-5; D unresolved. CDR3 length equals 12 residues. CDR1 and CDR2 (germline): SGHRS, YFSETQ. Trimming removed 2 bases from V and 2 bases from J, with 4 bases in between. CDR3 coding DNA: TGCGCCAGCAGCTTTCAACAAGAGACCCAGTACTTC. It is translated as CASSFQQETQYF. The complete variable domain, with remaining parts taken from reference TRBV5-1 and TRBJ2-5, reads KAGVTQTPRYLIKTRGQQVTLSCSPISGHRSVSWYQQTPGQGLQFLFEYFSETQRNKGNFPGRFSGRQFSNSRSEMNVSTLELGDSALYLCASSFQQETQYFGPGTRLLVL.

This clonotype was seen many times. This chain links TRBV7-8 with TRBJ2-7; perhaps D is TRBD1 or TRBD2 (5 bases each). This CDR3 contains 16 residues. Between the trimmed V and J ends, which lost 5 bases and 5 bases, there was a span of 22 bases. The germline CDR1 and CDR2 sequences are SGHVS and FQNEAQ. CDR3 region: CASSPLRGWDVHEQYF. CDR3 nucleotide sequence: TGTGCCAGCAGCCCCCTAAGGGGCTGGGACGTCCACGAGCAGTACTTC.

This chain links TRBV6-2 or TRBV6-3 with TRBJ2-6; D not certain. The CDR3 loop spans 13 amino acids. V lost 8 bases, J lost 0 bases, and 5 bases lay in between. The V gene's germline CDR1 is MNHEY and CDR2 SVGEGT. The CDR3 loop is CASFRSGANVLTF. CDR3 DNA: TGTGCCAGCTTTCGCTCTGGGGCCAACGTCCTGACTTTC.

In its sample, this clonotype was seen many times. This sequence joins TRBV16 and TRBJ2-7, with TRBD2 identical over 9 bases. The CDR3 consists of 18 residues. After removal of 1 base from V and 4 bases from J, the junction contained 14 bases not matched to a gene. Per the germline V gene, CDR1 is KGHSY and CDR2 is FQNENV. CDR3 residues: CASSQFSGSSSLRYEQYF. DNA for the CDR3: TGTGCCAGCAGCCAATTTAGCGGGAGCTCGTCTCTTCGATACGAGCAGTACTTC.

The chain combines TRBV29-1 with TRBJ2-7; 8 nucleotides match TRBD2. V was clipped by 3 bases and J by 3 bases; unmatched bases: 4. CDR3 length: 13 amino acids. Germline CDR1 is SQVTM and CDR2 is ANQGSEA. This CDR3 is CSVDAGGGYEQYF. CDR3 DNA: TGCAGCGTTGATGCGGGAGGAGGCTACGAGCAGTACTTC.

The rearrangement uses TRBV4-3 and TRBJ1-1; TRBD1 agrees at 7 bases. This CDR3 is 17 amino acids long. The germline CDR1 and CDR2 sequences are LGHNA and YSLEER. Unmatched junction bases numbered 15, after V lost 2 bases and J lost 6 bases. This chain's CDR3 is CASSQRSTNRGHPEAFF. The CDR3 DNA is TGCGCCAGCAGCCAAAGATCCACGAACAGGGGCCACCCTGAAGCTTTCTTT.

Many counts were recorded for this clonotype. The chain is built from TRBV14 and TRBJ2-1; D possibly corresponds to TRBD1 (6 bases). V was clipped by 0 bases and J by 14 bases, with 14 bases between them. Per germline, CDR1 SGHDN and CDR2 FVKESK. The CDR3 is 13 amino acids. CDR3 residues: CASSQDPNRVKFF. The DNA for the CDR3 is TGTGCCAGCAGCCAAGATCCCAACAGGGTTAAGTTCTTC.

The chain has TRBV9 and TRBJ2-3, with no clear D. Trimming took off 0 bases at V and 1 base at J, with 6 bases between the two ends. Germline loops: CDR1 SGDLS, CDR2 YYNGEE. The CDR3 loop spans 14 amino acids. The CDR3 loop is CASSVGPGTDTQYF. CDR3 nucleotide sequence: TGTGCCAGCAGCGTAGGTCCAGGCACAGATACGCAGTATTTT.